These 20 T cell receptor beta chains originate from one sample sequenced in a study of cytomegalovirus exposure and HLA in healthy donors. The PCR made use of 60 Vbeta and 13 Jbeta primers. Produced via immunoSEQ multiplex PCR; TCRdb's table is partial and in-frame only. The sample consists of roughly 250,000 clones, just over 70% of them appearing once. Sequenced sample: PBMCs. Receptors were obtained from a female donor in good health and CMV-seronegative.

The chain has TRBV14 and TRBJ2-3, with D unclear. This CDR3 has 13 residues. V lost 3 bases to trimming and J lost 2 bases, with 6 bases between them. Germline CDR1 is SGHDN and CDR2 is FVKESK. CDR3 residues: CASSHDFTDTQYF. Written as DNA, the CDR3 is TGTGCCAGCAGCCATGACTTCACAGATACGCAGTATTTT. Full variable domain (rest looked up from reference TRBV14 and TRBJ2-3): EAGVTQFPSHSVIEKGQTVTLRCDPISGHDNLYWYRRVMGKEIKFLLHFVKESKQDESGMPNNRFLAERTGGTYSTLKVQPAELEDSGVYFCASSHDFTDTQYFGPGTRLTVL.

The rearrangement uses TRBV25-1 and TRBJ2-5, with D perhaps TRBD1 (6 bases). The V end lost 7 bases, the J end lost 8 bases, and 20 bases lay between the germline ends. There are 14 residues in the CDR3. Germline V CDR1 and CDR2: MGHDK, SYGVNS. CDR3 sequence: CASTPLGQYYTQYF. The CDR3 DNA reads TGTGCCAGCACCCCTTTAGGACAGTATTATACCCAGTACTTC.

The J gene is TRBJ1-6, the V gene TRBV21-1; the table's D call TRBD1 went unverified against the DNA. TRBV21-1 is deemed a pseudogene. The CDR3 spans 17 residues. CDR3 protein: CASSLRTGLEYNSPLHF. DNA for the CDR3: TGTGCCAGCAGCTTACGGACAGGGCTAGAATATAATTCACCCCTCCACTTT.

V is TRBV6-1 and J is TRBJ2-3, with D unresolved. The CDR3 has 13 amino acids. Trimming took 8 bases from V and 2 from J, leaving 11 bases between them. Germline loops: CDR1 MNHNS, CDR2 SASEGT. The DNA of the CDR3 is TGTGCCAGCTGGGCCAGGAACACAGATACGCAGTATTTT. Amino acid sequence: CASWARNTDTQYF.

The V gene is TRBV19, the J gene TRBJ2-7, with TRBD1 as a possible D gene (5 bases). Between the trimmed V and J ends, which lost 1 base and 2 bases, there was a span of 9 bases. The CDR3 extends over 14 amino acids. CDR1 and CDR2 from the germline V gene are LNHDA and SQIVND (reference sequence). The CDR3 is CASSIVSRAYEQYF. Written as DNA, the CDR3 is TGTGCCAGTAGTATAGTCAGCAGGGCCTACGAGCAGTACTTC.

As concerns this clone: The conserved phenylalanine or tryptophan normally closing the CDR3 is absent here, so this likely arose from a read error. Because the CDR3's place on the DNA is in doubt, the DNA is left out and the CDR3 is given as listed by TCRdb. The V gene is TRBV28, the J gene TRBJ1-3; TRBD1, as called in the table, went unchecked against the DNA. The CDR3 is 12 residues long, ends included. CDR1 MDHEN and CDR2 SYDVKM come from the germline V gene. The CDR3 is CASTLTGQDLDS.

In the case of this clone: An end of the junction differs from the germline gene, which may be a read error. This chain joins TRBV7-9 and TRBJ2-2; D call uncertain. Per the germline V gene, CDR1 is SEHNR and CDR2 is FQNEAQ (reference sequence). The CDR3 covers 12 residues. The CDR3 DNA reads as TGTTCCAGCAGGTTGACTGACTGGGAGCTGTTTTTT. This translates into CSSRLTDWELFF.

The V and J genes are TRBV21-1 and TRBJ2-7; the tabulated D call, TRBD2, remains unverified against the DNA. TRBV21-1 is deemed a pseudogene. The CDR3 has 14 residues. CDR3 bases: TGTGCCAGCAGCAAAGATCTCAGACTAGCGGGAGCAGGTTTC. Translating gives CASSKDLRLAGAGF.

J is TRBJ1-2 and V is TRBV5-1, with D possibly matching TRBD1 (5 bases). The CDR3 consists of 17 residues. From germline, CDR1 is SGHRS and CDR2 YFSETQ. Between the trimmed V and J ends, which lost 0 bases and 2 bases, there was a span of 17 bases. The CDR3: CASSLVGEQGINYGYTF. CDR3 DNA: TGCGCCAGCAGCTTGGTAGGGGAACAAGGAATCAACTATGGCTACACCTTC.

This clone came up once. The chain employs TRBV11-2 and TRBJ1-1; TRBD1 matches 7 bases. Germline CDR1 reads SGHAT; CDR2 reads FQNNGV. V gave up 2 bases and J gave up 7 bases; unmatched junction bases: 4. This CDR3 is 13 amino acids long. The CDR3 DNA is TGTGCCAGCAGCTTACGACAGGGCCGTGAAGCTTTCTTT. This translates into CASSLRQGREAFF.

The chain employs TRBV2 and TRBJ1-5; possible D gene TRBD1, 5 bases. The CDR3 sequence is 15 residues long. CDR1 is SNHLY and CDR2 is FYNNEI in the germline V gene. V dropped 8 bases and J dropped 1 base, with 15 bases sitting between them. For the CDR3, the DNA is TGTGCCAGCTCCTCCCTCAGGGCAAGCAATCAGCCCCAGCATTTT. Amino acid sequence: CASSSLRASNQPQHF.

This chain joins TRBV6-5 and TRBJ2-7; unclear D gene. Germline V gene sequence: CDR1 MNHEY, CDR2 SVGAGI. There are 12 residues in the CDR3. Trimming took off 4 bases at V and 6 bases at J, with 10 bases between the two ends. The CDR3 is CASSSGDSEQYF. The CDR3 coding sequence is TGTGCCAGCAGTTCCGGAGATTCCGAGCAGTACTTC.

This chain connects TRBV27 to TRBJ2-7; possible D gene TRBD1, 7 bases. V lost 6 bases and J 5 bases, leaving 17 bases between the germline ends. The germline gives CDR1 MNHEY, CDR2 SMNVEV (reference sequence). The CDR3 totals 14 residues. CDR3 in amino acids: CASSGQADYNEQYF. The CDR3 DNA follows: TGTGCCAGCAGCGGACAGGCGGACTATAACGAGCAGTACTTC.

V gene TRBV25-1 combines with J gene TRBJ2-7; 8 bases align to TRBD1. V lost 2 bases and J lost 4; bases outside the gene matches: 7. The CDR3 is 15 amino acids. Germline assignment: CDR1 MGHDK and CDR2 SYGVNS. The CDR3 loop is CASSEPRRGLYEQYF. The CDR3 DNA reads as TGTGCCAGCAGTGAACCCCGCAGGGGGCTATACGAGCAGTACTTC.

The sample holds one count of this clone. V is TRBV25-1 and J is TRBJ2-3; TRBD1 aligns across 11 bases. This CDR3 is built from 15 residues. From germline, CDR1 is MGHDK and CDR2 SYGVNS. V trimming: 6 bases; J trimming: 4 bases; junction bases outside the gene matches: 6. Written as DNA, the CDR3 is TGTGCCAGCAGAACGGGACAGGGGGTAGCAGATACGCAGTATTTT. This encodes CASRTGQGVADTQYF.

J is TRBJ1-1 and V is TRBV6-1; the D gene is possibly TRBD1 (6 bases). CDR1 and CDR2 (germline): MNHNS, SASEGT. V lost 9 bases, J lost 0 bases, and 14 bases lay in between. The CDR3 totals 14 residues. The CDR3 spells CASCIGQMNTEAFF. The CDR3 bases are TGTGCCAGTTGCATCGGACAGATGAACACTGAAGCTTTCTTT.

This clone was found a few times. The rearrangement uses TRBV7-8 and TRBJ1-5; 7 bases fit TRBD1. Germline assignment: CDR1 SGHVS and CDR2 FQNEAQ. V shed 3 bases, J shed 0 bases, and the junction held 17 bases outside the gene matches. The CDR3 loop spans 20 amino acids. Here the CDR3 reads CASSFGSRDSDFYSNQPQHF. CDR3 DNA: TGTGCCAGCAGCTTCGGGTCCCGGGACAGCGATTTTTATAGCAATCAGCCCCAGCATTTT.

This chain joins TRBV7-8 and TRBJ2-2; D perhaps matches TRBD2 (5 bases). V was trimmed by 5 bases and J by 5 bases, leaving 9 bases between them. This CDR3 contains 13 residues. Germline-derived CDR1 and CDR2 are SGHVS and FQNEAQ. The CDR3 region has the DNA TGTGCCAGCAGCCCCGGGGTGACCGGGGAGCTGTTTTTT. Protein product: CASSPGVTGELFF.

The J gene is TRBJ1-1, the V gene TRBV5-1; D uncertain. This CDR3 is 13 amino acids long. The germline V gene encodes CDR1 SGHRS and CDR2 YFSETQ. V was clipped by 4 bases and J by 0 bases, with 7 bases between them. CDR3 protein: CASSHTLNTEAFF. CDR3 coding DNA: TGCGCCAGCAGCCACACCCTGAACACTGAAGCTTTCTTT. Looking up the rest from reference TRBV5-1 and TRBJ1-1 gives the full variable domain: KAGVTQTPRYLIKTRGQQVTLSCSPISGHRSVSWYQQTPGQGLQFLFEYFSETQRNKGNFPGRFSGRQFSNSRSEMNVSTLELGDSALYLCASSHTLNTEAFFGQGTRLTVV.

V usage is TRBV5-8 and J usage is TRBJ2-4; D might be TRBD1 (6 bases). CDR3 length: 13 amino acids. V was clipped by 0 bases and J by 11 bases, with 12 bases between them. Germline V gives CDR1 SGHTS, CDR2 YDEGEE. CDR3 in amino acids: CASSLGGRGFQYF. CDR3 DNA: TGTGCCAGCAGCTTGGGGGGCAGGGGATTTCAGTACTTC. Drawing the rest from reference TRBV5-8 and TRBJ2-4, the complete variable domain is EAGVTQSPTHLIKTRGQQATLRCSPISGHTSVYWYQQALGLGLQFLLWYDEGEERNRGNFPPRFSGRQFPNYSSELNVNALELEDSALYLCASSLGGRGFQYFGAGTRLSVL.